The next 22 T cell receptor beta chains were all read from a single sample in a study of T-cell memory formation after mild COVID-19. TCRdb passed the 5' RACE reads through MiXCR, listing each CDR3 protein once. The sample records almost 550,000 distinct CDR3 sequences, roughly 21% being singletons. Sequenced: PBMCs or a T cell subset sorted from them (not recorded which). All receptors come from an adult woman who had mild COVID-19 (a few samples of this study predate the infection). Cell type and time point are not known.

This clonotype was seen only a few times. V usage is TRBV4-2 and J usage is TRBJ2-5, with D possibly TRBD1 on 6 matching bases. CDR1 is LGHNA and CDR2 is YNFKEQ in the germline V gene. Trimming left V 0 bases short and J 5 bases short, with 13 bases between. This CDR3 contains 15 residues. In nucleotides, the CDR3 is TGTGCCAGCAGCCAAGATAGGGGGACAACGGAGACCCAGTACTTC. Its translation is CASSQDRGTTETQYF.

The DNA for the CDR3 is TGTGCCAGCAACTCTGGGACAGGGTTACTCGAAGCTTTCTTT. Protein: CASNSGTGLLEAFF. The genes are TRBV6-5 and TRBJ1-1; 9 bases match TRBD1. The CDR3 is 14 residues long. Trimming took 7 bases from V and 8 from J; bases not matched to a gene: 11. Per the germline V gene, CDR1 is MNHEY and CDR2 is SVGAGI.

The J gene is TRBJ2-2, the V gene TRBV18; D could derive from TRBD1 or TRBD2 (5 bases each). This CDR3 is 17 amino acids long. Germline lookup yields CDR1 KGHSH and CDR2 LQKENI. V dropped 2 bases and J dropped 1 base, with 14 bases sitting between them. Written as DNA, the CDR3 is TGTGCCAGCTCACCATTACCCGGGACGGTGAACACCGGGGAGCTGTTTTTT. This translates into CASSPLPGTVNTGELFF.

Concerning this clonotype: A much larger clone sits a single nucleotide away, making a read error possible. This chain joins TRBV12-3 or TRBV12-4 and TRBJ2-3; 7 positions agree with TRBD1. The CDR3 loop spans 16 amino acids. V shed 5 bases and J 0 bases; nucleotides not matched to a gene: 8. Written as DNA, the CDR3 is TGTGCCAGCAGTACCCCAGGGGGTCCCAGCACAGATACGCAGTATTTT. It translates to CASSTPGGPSTDTQYF.

The chain carries TRBV4-2 and TRBJ2-7; D might be TRBD2 (5 bases). Germline values: CDR1 LGHNA, CDR2 YNFKEQ. CDR3 length: 15 residues. Trimming stripped 1 base from V and 2 bases from J, with 12 bases between. This CDR3 is CASSQVASRTYEQYF. Written as DNA, the CDR3 is TGTGCCAGCAGCCAAGTGGCTAGCAGGACCTACGAGCAGTACTTC.

The chain combines TRBV29-1 with TRBJ1-2, with unresolved D. CDR3 length equals 13 residues. CDR1 is SQVTM, CDR2 ANQGSEA, per germline. Trimming cost V 2 bases and J 4 bases, with 11 bases left between them. CDR3 residues: CSVELAAVYGYTF. The CDR3 DNA sequence: TGCAGCGTTGAATTGGCAGCCGTCTATGGCTACACCTTC.

The chain carries TRBV21-1 and TRBJ1-5. TRBV21-1 is flagged as a pseudogene. CDR3 length: 15 amino acids. CDR3 sequence reads: CASTPKVGFNQPQHF. The CDR3 nucleotides read TGTGCCAGCACGCCAAAGGTAGGGTTCAATCAGCCCCAGCATTTT.

This clonotype was seen a handful of times. This rearrangement joins TRBV12-3 or TRBV12-4 to TRBJ2-4, with unresolved D. The CDR3 contains 14 residues. V was clipped by 2 bases and J by 3 bases, with 8 bases between them. This chain's CDR3 is CASSLSLGKNIQYF. For the CDR3, the DNA is TGTGCCAGCAGTTTAAGCTTGGGCAAAAACATTCAGTACTTC.

The chain links TRBV27 to TRBJ1-2, with D uncertain. Germline CDR1 and CDR2: MNHEY and SMNVEV (reference sequence). The CDR3 totals 15 residues. V lost 0 bases to trimming and J lost 0 bases, with 8 bases between them. This chain's CDR3 is CASSLSEGSNYGYTF. The CDR3 DNA reads as TGTGCCAGCAGTTTATCAGAGGGATCTAACTATGGCTACACCTTC.

The chain has TRBV20-1 and TRBJ2-1; D perhaps matches TRBD1 (5 bases). The CDR3 totals 16 residues. V was clipped by 6 bases and J by 0 bases, with 18 bases between them. CDR1 is DFQATT and CDR2 is SNEGSKA in the germline V gene (reference sequence). Here the CDR3 DNA reads TGCAGTGCCCCCCTTCCCAGGGCAGTCTCCTACAATGAGCAGTTCTTC. Its protein is CSAPLPRAVSYNEQFF.

This clonotype was observed a handful of times. The CDR3 DNA follows: TGTGCCAGCAGCACCCCCTGGGGGGCAGCGGGGGCCGAGAACACCGGGGAGCTGTTTTTT. It codes for CASSTPWGAAGAENTGELFF. The chain is built from TRBV7-3 and TRBJ2-2; 8 bases are a match to TRBD2. J gave up 1 base and V 5 bases, and 18 bases lay outside the gene matches. This CDR3 region has 20 residues. CDR1 and CDR2 from the germline V gene are SGHTA and FQGTGA.

In this sample, this clonotype turned up a few times. The rearrangement joins TRBV6-5 to TRBJ2-2; 9 bases fit TRBD1. V trimming: 7 bases; J trimming: 7 bases; junction bases outside the gene matches: 10. In germline, CDR1 is MNHEY, CDR2 SVGAGI. CDR3 length: 15 residues. This chain's CDR3 is CASKPDRGAGGELFF. DNA for the CDR3: TGTGCCAGCAAACCCGACAGGGGGGCCGGCGGGGAGCTGTTTTTT.

This clonotype was seen repeatedly, ten times or more. This chain uses TRBV7-9 with TRBJ1-1; 7 nucleotides agree with TRBD1. The V segment lost 4 bases and the J segment 3 bases; nucleotides outside the gene matches: 5. This CDR3 spans 14 amino acids. Germline V gives CDR1 SEHNR, CDR2 FQNEAQ (reference sequence). CDR3 sequence (DNA): TGTGCCAGCAGCTCTTCAGGGGGGGACACTGAAGCTTTCTTT. It translates to CASSSSGGDTEAFF.

CDR3 DNA: TGTGCCAGCAGTGAATATGGGGCGGGGATCGAGAACACTGAAGCTTTCTTT. Its translation is CASSEYGAGIENTEAFF. The V gene is TRBV25-1, the J gene TRBJ1-1, with TRBD1 as a possible D gene (5 bases). The germline CDR1 and CDR2 sequences are MGHDK and SYGVNS. The germline V and J ends were trimmed by 0 bases and 1 base, with 15 bases remaining between them. This CDR3 has 17 amino acids. The full variable domain, its missing parts supplied by reference TRBV25-1 and TRBJ1-1, is EADIYQTPRYLVIGTGKKITLECSQTMGHDKMYWYQQDPGMELHLIHYSYGVNSTEKGDLSSESTVSRIRTEHFPLTLESARPSHTSQYLCASSEYGAGIENTEAFFGQGTRLTVV.

The chain joins TRBV7-6 to TRBJ2-1; 8 bases match TRBD1. Germline V gene data show CDR1 as SGHVS and CDR2 as FNYEAQ. J lost 8 bases, V lost 1 base, and 13 bases had no gene match. The CDR3 loop spans 17 amino acids. The CDR3 loop is CASSLVEAGGALDEQFF. The CDR3, as DNA: TGTGCCAGCAGCTTAGTCGAGGCAGGGGGCGCCCTCGATGAGCAGTTCTTC.

V is TRBV20-1 and J is TRBJ2-1; 11 positions match TRBD2. The CDR3 has 15 amino acids. CDR1 DFQATT and CDR2 SNEGSKA come from the germline V gene (reference sequence). Trimming at V came to 1 base and at J to 5 bases, leaving 4 bases not matched to a gene. The DNA for the CDR3 is TGCAGTGCTAGAGTTTCGGGACTAGCGGACAATGAGCAGTTCTTC. Amino acid sequence: CSARVSGLADNEQFF.

The rearrangement joins TRBV7-9 to TRBJ2-7; 8 bases align to TRBD2. Germline assignment: CDR1 SEHNR and CDR2 FQNEAQ (reference sequence). This CDR3 is 14 amino acids long. J gave up 1 base and V 5 bases, and 4 bases lay outside the gene matches. In DNA, the CDR3 is TGTGCCAGCAGCCTCAAGCGGGAGTCCTACGAGCAGTACTTC. This sequence encodes CASSLKRESYEQYF.

This clonotype was counted between two and nine times. V is TRBV11-2 and J is TRBJ1-1; 8 bases match TRBD1. The J segment lost 6 bases and the V segment lost 5 bases, leaving 5 bases of the junction unmatched. The CDR3 is 13 amino acids. Germline lookup yields CDR1 SGHAT and CDR2 FQNNGV. CDR3 nucleotide sequence: TGTGCCAGCAGCCAGACAGGGGAAGCTGAAGCTTTCTTT. It translates to CASSQTGEAEAFF.

This chain joins TRBV14 and TRBJ2-2, with D perhaps matching TRBD2 (5 bases). V shed 2 bases and J shed 3 bases, with 10 bases lying between them. This CDR3 contains 15 residues. Germline loops: CDR1 SGHDN, CDR2 FVKESK. The CDR3 DNA follows: TGTGCCAGCAGCCAACACCGGCGGGACACCGGGGAGCTGTTTTTT. It is translated as CASSQHRRDTGELFF.

This clonotype was recorded at least ten times. This chain links TRBV7-9 with TRBJ2-1; D is uncertain. The CDR3 is made up of 10 amino acids. V shed 5 bases and J shed 6 bases, with 2 bases lying between them. Germline V gives CDR1 SEHNR, CDR2 FQNEAQ (reference sequence). CDR3 protein: CASSVNEQFF. CDR3 DNA: TGTGCCAGCAGCGTCAATGAGCAGTTCTTC.

This chain connects TRBV27 to TRBJ2-7, with no clear D. V gave up 5 bases and J gave up 1 base, with 12 bases separating them. The germline V gene encodes CDR1 MNHEY and CDR2 SMNVEV (reference sequence). The length of the CDR3 is 14 residues. CDR3 in DNA: TGTGCCAGCAGTCCAAACACGGTGTCCTACGAGCAGTACTTC. The encoded protein is CASSPNTVSYEQYF.

The gene calls are TRBV5-5 and TRBJ1-2; D is possibly TRBD1 (6 bases). Germline V gene data show CDR1 as SGHKS and CDR2 as YYEKEE (reference sequence). V gave up 2 bases and J gave up 3 bases, with 11 bases separating them. The CDR3 runs 14 residues. The CDR3 spells CASSLPDSHYGYTF. The CDR3 nucleotides are TGTGCCAGCAGCTTACCGGACAGCCACTATGGCTACACCTTC.